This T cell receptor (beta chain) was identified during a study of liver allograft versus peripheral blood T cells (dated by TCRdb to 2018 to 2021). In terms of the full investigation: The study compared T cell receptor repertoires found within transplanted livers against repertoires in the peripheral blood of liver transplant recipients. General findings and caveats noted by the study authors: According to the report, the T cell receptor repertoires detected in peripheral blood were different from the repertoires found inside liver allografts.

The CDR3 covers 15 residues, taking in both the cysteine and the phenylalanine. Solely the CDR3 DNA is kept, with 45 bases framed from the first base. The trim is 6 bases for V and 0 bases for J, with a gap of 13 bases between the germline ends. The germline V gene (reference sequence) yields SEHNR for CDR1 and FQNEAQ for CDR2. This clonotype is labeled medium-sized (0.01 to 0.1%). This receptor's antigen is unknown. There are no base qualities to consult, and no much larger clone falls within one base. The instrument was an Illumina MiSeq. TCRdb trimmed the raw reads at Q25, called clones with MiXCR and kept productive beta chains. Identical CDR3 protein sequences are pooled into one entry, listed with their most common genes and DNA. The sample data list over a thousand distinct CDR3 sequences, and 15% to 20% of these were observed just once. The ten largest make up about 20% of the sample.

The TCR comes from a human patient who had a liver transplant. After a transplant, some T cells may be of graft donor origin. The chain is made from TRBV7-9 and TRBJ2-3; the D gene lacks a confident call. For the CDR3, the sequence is CASRESTTSTDTQYF. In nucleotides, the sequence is TGTGCCAGCAGGGAGAGTACCACGAGCACAGATACGCAGTATTTT.